The next 28 T cell receptor beta chains were all read from a single sample in a study of blood T cell repertoires in COVID-19. Profiled with immunoSEQ multiplex PCR; TCRdb holds only in-frame clones, not every one. The sample includes around 140,000 clones, more than 75% of them seen just once. Sample: peripheral blood. Every receptor here comes from a human donor with acute or convalescent COVID-19. The donor label of this sample is uncertain.

The rearrangement joins TRBV2 to TRBJ2-3, with 10 bases identical to TRBD1. This CDR3 contains 16 residues. With 7 bases clipped from V and 3 bases from J, the junction kept 10 bases outside the gene matches. CDR1 SNHLY and CDR2 FYNNEI come from the germline V gene. CDR3: CASTRSDRGITDTQYF. Written as DNA, the CDR3 is TGTGCCAGCACCCGCTCGGACAGGGGGATAACAGATACGCAGTATTTT. Full variable domain (outside the CDR3, taken from reference TRBV2 and TRBJ2-3): EPEVTQTPSHQVTQMGQEVILRCVPISNHLYFYWYRQILGQKVEFLVSFYNNEISEKSEIFDDQFSVERPDGSNFTLKIRSTKLEDSAMYFCASTRSDRGITDTQYFGPGTRLTVL.

This chain uses TRBV28 with TRBJ1-3; 7 nucleotides match TRBD1. The length of the CDR3 is 16 residues. The germline V gene encodes CDR1 MDHEN and CDR2 SYDVKM. The V gene end was trimmed by 1 base and the J gene end by 0 bases; junction bases not matched to a gene: 3. The CDR3 spells CASSLYQGDSGNTIYF. CDR3 DNA sequence: TGTGCCAGCAGTTTATACCAGGGGGACTCTGGAAACACCATATATTTT.

The V call is TRBV24-1, the J call TRBJ1-2; tentative D call: TRBD1 (6 bases). V lost 5 bases and J lost 0, with 6 bases in between. Germline lookup yields CDR1 KGHDR and CDR2 SFDVKD. This CDR3 has 13 residues. DNA of the CDR3: TGTGCCACCAGTGGACAGGCTAACTATGGCTACACCTTC. Translation: CATSGQANYGYTF.

J is TRBJ2-1 and V is TRBV6-5, with D possibly being TRBD2 (5 bases). The V end lost 1 base, the J end lost 4 bases, and 11 bases lay between the germline ends. The V gene's germline CDR1 is MNHEY and CDR2 SVGAGI. The CDR3 has 15 amino acids. DNA of the CDR3: TGTGCCAGCAGTTACTACAGATCGGGGTACAATGAGCAGTTCTTC. Its translation: CASSYYRSGYNEQFF.

The chain joins TRBV4-3 to TRBJ2-3; no clear D gene. The V end was cut by 0 bases, the J end by 3 bases, with 10 bases between. CDR3 length: 15 residues. Looked up from germline, CDR1 is LGHNA and CDR2 is YSLEER. Written as DNA, the CDR3 is TGCGCCAGCAGCCAAGATCTAGGTGATACAGATACGCAGTATTTT. As protein: CASSQDLGDTDTQYF.

This clone was seen a handful of times. The rearrangement uses TRBV13 and TRBJ1-3; no reliable D call. Per the germline V gene, CDR1 is PRHDT and CDR2 is FYEKMQ (reference sequence). V was pared by 3 bases and J by 4 bases, with 10 bases between. The CDR3 has 14 residues. The CDR3 loop reads CASSFSAGGNTIYF. In DNA, the CDR3 is TGTGCCAGCAGCTTTTCCGCAGGAGGAAACACCATATATTTT. The whole variable domain, remainder taken from reference TRBV13 and TRBJ1-3, is AAGVIQSPRHLIKEKRETATLKCYPIPRHDTVYWYQQGPGQDPQFLISFYEKMQSDKGSIPDRFSAQQFSDYHSELNMSSLELGDSALYFCASSFSAGGNTIYFGEGSWLTVV.

The genes are TRBV9 and TRBJ1-1, with D tentatively TRBD1 (6 bases). This CDR3 spans 15 amino acids. The V gene lost 4 bases and the J gene lost 6 bases, with 19 bases spanning the gap. Germline assignment: CDR1 SGDLS and CDR2 YYNGEE. CDR3 in amino acids: CASSPPGARFPEAFF. The DNA for the CDR3 is TGTGCCAGCAGCCCCCCAGGGGCCCGTTTTCCTGAAGCTTTCTTT. The full variable domain, in which reference TRBV9 and TRBJ1-1 provide the parts outside the CDR3, is DSGVTQTPKHLITATGQRVTLRCSPRSGDLSVYWYQQSLDQGLQFLIQYYNGEERAKGNILERFSAQQFPDLHSELNLSSLELGDSALYFCASSPPGARFPEAFFGQGTRLTVV.

This clone was recorded once. The chain recombines TRBV29-1 with TRBJ2-3; TRBD1 is a possible D gene (5 bases). Trimming took off 5 bases at V and 3 bases at J, with 9 bases between the two ends. Germline CDR1 and CDR2: SQVTM and ANQGSEA. The CDR3 has 12 amino acids. The CDR3 nucleotides are TGCAGCGTTTTGCAGGGAACAGATACGCAGTATTTT. Translated, it gives CSVLQGTDTQYF.

The chain is built from TRBV19 and TRBJ1-4; TRBD1 is a possible D gene (5 bases). The CDR3 covers 16 residues. CDR1 and CDR2 (germline): LNHDA, SQIVND (reference sequence). V lost 7 bases to trimming and J lost 0 bases, with 15 bases between them. DNA of the CDR3: TGTGCCAGTACCTCCCAGGGCCGAGCAACTAATGAAAAACTGTTTTTT. It codes for CASTSQGRATNEKLFF.

The chain is built from TRBV5-1 and TRBJ2-5; D might be TRBD1 (6 bases). This CDR3 spans 15 amino acids. Trimming removed 4 bases from V and 2 bases from J, with 15 bases in between. Germline V lookup: CDR1 SGHRS, CDR2 YFSETQ. This chain's CDR3 is CASSPNPGAQETQYF. Written as DNA, the CDR3 is TGCGCCAGCAGCCCCAACCCAGGGGCTCAAGAGACCCAGTACTTC. Complete variable domain (other parts from reference TRBV5-1 and TRBJ2-5): KAGVTQTPRYLIKTRGQQVTLSCSPISGHRSVSWYQQTPGQGLQFLFEYFSETQRNKGNFPGRFSGRQFSNSRSEMNVSTLELGDSALYLCASSPNPGAQETQYFGPGTRLLVL.

V and J are TRBV19 and TRBJ1-2; TRBD1 aligns across 7 bases. The germline gives CDR1 LNHDA, CDR2 SQIVND (reference sequence). This CDR3 is 13 amino acids long. Unmatched junction bases numbered 2, after V lost 5 bases and J lost 2 bases. The CDR3 nucleotides are TGTGCCAGTAGTGTACAGGGGAACTATGGCTACACCTTC. Its protein product is CASSVQGNYGYTF.

The chain employs TRBV19 and TRBJ1-2, with 9 bases identical to TRBD1. Trimming took 8 bases from V and 8 from J; bases not matched to a gene: 12. Germline V gene sequence: CDR1 LNHDA, CDR2 SQIVND (reference sequence). The CDR3 length is 14 residues. CDR3 loop: CASFGQGSLGGYTF. In DNA form, the CDR3 reads TGTGCCAGTTTCGGACAGGGGTCCTTGGGAGGCTACACCTTC. The complete variable domain, with remaining parts taken from reference TRBV19 and TRBJ1-2, reads DGGITQSPKYLFRKEGQNVTLSCEQNLNHDAMYWYRQDPGQGLRLIYYSQIVNDFQKGDIAEGYSVSREKKESFPLTVTSAQKNPTAFYLCASFGQGSLGGYTFGSGTRLTVV.

The chain couples TRBV27 to TRBJ1-6, with 9 bases lining up with TRBD1. The CDR3 extends over 14 amino acids. The germline V gene has CDR1 MNHEY and CDR2 SMNVEV (reference sequence). Unmatched junction bases numbered 4, after V lost 6 bases and J lost 7 bases. As DNA, the CDR3 is TGTGCCAGCAGCAGGGACAGGGCCAATTCACCCCTCCACTTT. This gives the protein CASSRDRANSPLHF.

The chain recombines TRBV3-1 (or the pseudogene TRBV3-2) with TRBJ1-5; weak D call: TRBD1 (5 bases). The CDR3 runs 14 residues. Germline V gene sequence: CDR1 LGHDT, CDR2 YNNKEL (reference sequence). Trimming cost V 4 bases and J 4 bases, with 11 bases left between them. The CDR3 region is CASSRTGGNQPQHF. DNA of the CDR3: TGTGCCAGCAGCCGGACGGGGGGGAATCAGCCCCAGCATTTT.

The chain recombines TRBV7-2 with TRBJ2-5; maybe TRBD2 (5 bases). Trimming cost V 4 bases and J 4 bases, with 10 bases left between them. The CDR3 sequence is 13 residues long. The germline V gene has CDR1 SGHTA and CDR2 FQGNSA. The CDR3 spells CASSWSEGETQYF. The CDR3 DNA reads TGTGCCAGCAGCTGGTCTGAGGGAGAGACCCAGTACTTC.

The rearrangement joins TRBV30 to TRBJ2-3; 10 positions match TRBD2. Germline CDR1 GTSNPN, CDR2 SVGIG (reference sequence). The V and J ends lost 3 bases and 2 bases, in that order; junction bases with no gene match: 5. CDR3 size: 15 residues. The CDR3 sequence is CAWRPGLAVTDTQYF. DNA of the CDR3: TGTGCCTGGAGGCCAGGACTAGCGGTCACAGATACGCAGTATTTT. Combining the CDR3 with reference TRBV30 and TRBJ2-3 gives the whole variable domain SQTIHQWPATLVQPVGSPLSLECTVEGTSNPNLYWYRQAAGRGLQLLFYSVGIGQISSEVPQNLSASRPQDRQFILSSKKLLLSDSGFYLCAWRPGLAVTDTQYFGPGTRLTVL.

The CDR3: CASSEWTSNEKLFF. The CDR3 DNA follows: TGCGCCAGCAGTGAGTGGACATCAAATGAAAAACTGTTTTTT. This chain uses TRBV10-2 with TRBJ1-4; possibly TRBD1 for D (5 bases). Germline V gives CDR1 WSHSY, CDR2 SAAADI. Trimming stripped 1 base from V and 5 bases from J, with 8 bases between. The CDR3 is made up of 14 amino acids.

The chain couples TRBV7-9 to TRBJ2-2; D call uncertain. This CDR3 is built from 14 residues. Germline V gene data show CDR1 as SEHNR and CDR2 as FQNEAQ (reference sequence). Trimming took off 3 bases at V and 4 bases at J, with 9 bases between the two ends. CDR3 DNA: TGTGCCAGCAGCTTGATCGGTGGCACCGGGGAGCTGTTTTTT. Amino acids: CASSLIGGTGELFF.

J is TRBJ2-6 and V is TRBV2, with 7 bases fitting TRBD2. After removal of 6 bases from V and 1 base from J, the junction contained 6 bases not matched to a gene. Per the germline V gene, CDR1 is SNHLY and CDR2 is FYNNEI. This CDR3 has 16 residues. CDR3 coding DNA: TGTGCCAGCAGGGGCGGGAGTATTTCTGGGGCCAACGTCCTGACTTTC. Its translation is CASRGGSISGANVLTF.

This clone has just one count. CDR3 in DNA: TGTGCCAGCAGCTTAGGACTAGCGGGTTCCCCACTAACGCAGTACGTC. Its protein is CASSLGLAGSPLTQYV. This chain joins TRBV7-2 and TRBJ2-7, with 10 bases fitting TRBD2. J gave up 9 bases and V 1 base, and 12 bases lay outside the gene matches. From germline, CDR1 is SGHTA and CDR2 FQGNSA. The CDR3 spans 16 residues.

The chain joins TRBV7-8 to TRBJ2-1; 10 bases are a match to TRBD2. Germline V gene data show CDR1 as SGHVS and CDR2 as FQNEAQ. V lost 2 bases and J lost 2; bases outside the gene matches: 3. The CDR3 loop spans 16 amino acids. Here the CDR3 reads CASSLRAGGTYNEQFF. The CDR3 DNA follows: TGTGCCAGCAGCTTACGAGCGGGGGGGACCTACAATGAGCAGTTCTTC.

The chain uses TRBV27 and TRBJ2-7; D unresolved. CDR1 and CDR2 (germline): MNHEY, SMNVEV (reference sequence). Trimming removed 6 bases from V and 3 bases from J, with 6 bases in between. The CDR3 spans 11 residues. CDR3 bases: TGTGCCAGCAGGAAACACTACGAGCAGTACTTC. Residues: CASRKHYEQYF.

The rearrangement links TRBV5-1 to TRBJ1-5; possible D gene TRBD1, 5 bases. The V end lost 1 base, the J end lost 7 bases, and 9 bases lay between the germline ends. CDR3 length: 13 residues. Germline CDR1 reads SGHRS; CDR2 reads YFSETQ. CDR3 region: CASSLTGEQPQHF. CDR3 sequence (DNA): TGCGCCAGCAGCTTGACGGGGGAGCAGCCCCAGCATTTT.

The rearrangement uses TRBV29-1 and TRBJ1-2; D ambiguous. Trimming left V 3 bases short and J 4 bases short, with 15 bases between. Per the germline V gene, CDR1 is SQVTM and CDR2 is ANQGSEA. The CDR3 is 14 amino acids. The CDR3 sequence is CSVDASSGPYGYTF. The DNA of the CDR3 is TGCAGCGTTGACGCCAGCAGTGGGCCCTATGGCTACACCTTC.

V usage is TRBV7-9 and J usage is TRBJ1-3; a weak D match, TRBD1 (6 bases). Trimming left V 0 bases short and J 8 bases short, with 11 bases between. The germline CDR1 and CDR2 sequences are SEHNR and FQNEAQ (reference sequence). The CDR3 contains 14 residues. The CDR3 is CASSLAGRQDTIYF. CDR3 sequence (DNA): TGTGCCAGCAGCTTAGCGGGCAGACAGGACACCATATATTTT.

The chain employs TRBV30 and TRBJ2-3; 10 bases are shared with TRBD2. The CDR3 totals 16 residues. The germline V gene has CDR1 GTSNPN and CDR2 SVGIG (reference sequence). The V and J ends lost 0 bases and 7 bases, in that order; junction bases with no gene match: 10. CDR3 nucleotide sequence: TGTGCCTGGAGTGTACGATCTAGCGGGAGTTTAAATACGCAGTATTTT. It yields the protein CAWSVRSSGSLNTQYF.

The chain is built from TRBV19 and TRBJ1-2; 9 positions match TRBD1. Germline trimming cut 5 bases from V and 5 bases from J; bases unmatched to any gene: 9. The CDR3 runs 15 residues. Germline loops: CDR1 LNHDA, CDR2 SQIVND (reference sequence). The chain's CDR3 is CASSLGQGLYYGYTF. The DNA of the CDR3 is TGTGCCAGTAGTCTGGGACAGGGCCTCTATTATGGCTACACCTTC. Based on the CDR3 plus reference TRBV19 and TRBJ1-2, the full variable domain is DGGITQSPKYLFRKEGQNVTLSCEQNLNHDAMYWYRQDPGQGLRLIYYSQIVNDFQKGDIAEGYSVSREKKESFPLTVTSAQKNPTAFYLCASSLGQGLYYGYTFGSGTRLTVV.

This sequence joins TRBV5-6 and TRBJ1-2; 7 nucleotides line up with TRBD1. V shed 0 bases, J shed 4 bases, and the junction held 6 bases outside the gene matches. Germline V gene data show CDR1 as SGHDT and CDR2 as YYEEEE. The CDR3 has 15 residues. The CDR3 DNA follows: TGTGCCAGCAGCTTGGTGTTAGGGACAGCCTATGGCTACACCTTC. This translates into CASSLVLGTAYGYTF.